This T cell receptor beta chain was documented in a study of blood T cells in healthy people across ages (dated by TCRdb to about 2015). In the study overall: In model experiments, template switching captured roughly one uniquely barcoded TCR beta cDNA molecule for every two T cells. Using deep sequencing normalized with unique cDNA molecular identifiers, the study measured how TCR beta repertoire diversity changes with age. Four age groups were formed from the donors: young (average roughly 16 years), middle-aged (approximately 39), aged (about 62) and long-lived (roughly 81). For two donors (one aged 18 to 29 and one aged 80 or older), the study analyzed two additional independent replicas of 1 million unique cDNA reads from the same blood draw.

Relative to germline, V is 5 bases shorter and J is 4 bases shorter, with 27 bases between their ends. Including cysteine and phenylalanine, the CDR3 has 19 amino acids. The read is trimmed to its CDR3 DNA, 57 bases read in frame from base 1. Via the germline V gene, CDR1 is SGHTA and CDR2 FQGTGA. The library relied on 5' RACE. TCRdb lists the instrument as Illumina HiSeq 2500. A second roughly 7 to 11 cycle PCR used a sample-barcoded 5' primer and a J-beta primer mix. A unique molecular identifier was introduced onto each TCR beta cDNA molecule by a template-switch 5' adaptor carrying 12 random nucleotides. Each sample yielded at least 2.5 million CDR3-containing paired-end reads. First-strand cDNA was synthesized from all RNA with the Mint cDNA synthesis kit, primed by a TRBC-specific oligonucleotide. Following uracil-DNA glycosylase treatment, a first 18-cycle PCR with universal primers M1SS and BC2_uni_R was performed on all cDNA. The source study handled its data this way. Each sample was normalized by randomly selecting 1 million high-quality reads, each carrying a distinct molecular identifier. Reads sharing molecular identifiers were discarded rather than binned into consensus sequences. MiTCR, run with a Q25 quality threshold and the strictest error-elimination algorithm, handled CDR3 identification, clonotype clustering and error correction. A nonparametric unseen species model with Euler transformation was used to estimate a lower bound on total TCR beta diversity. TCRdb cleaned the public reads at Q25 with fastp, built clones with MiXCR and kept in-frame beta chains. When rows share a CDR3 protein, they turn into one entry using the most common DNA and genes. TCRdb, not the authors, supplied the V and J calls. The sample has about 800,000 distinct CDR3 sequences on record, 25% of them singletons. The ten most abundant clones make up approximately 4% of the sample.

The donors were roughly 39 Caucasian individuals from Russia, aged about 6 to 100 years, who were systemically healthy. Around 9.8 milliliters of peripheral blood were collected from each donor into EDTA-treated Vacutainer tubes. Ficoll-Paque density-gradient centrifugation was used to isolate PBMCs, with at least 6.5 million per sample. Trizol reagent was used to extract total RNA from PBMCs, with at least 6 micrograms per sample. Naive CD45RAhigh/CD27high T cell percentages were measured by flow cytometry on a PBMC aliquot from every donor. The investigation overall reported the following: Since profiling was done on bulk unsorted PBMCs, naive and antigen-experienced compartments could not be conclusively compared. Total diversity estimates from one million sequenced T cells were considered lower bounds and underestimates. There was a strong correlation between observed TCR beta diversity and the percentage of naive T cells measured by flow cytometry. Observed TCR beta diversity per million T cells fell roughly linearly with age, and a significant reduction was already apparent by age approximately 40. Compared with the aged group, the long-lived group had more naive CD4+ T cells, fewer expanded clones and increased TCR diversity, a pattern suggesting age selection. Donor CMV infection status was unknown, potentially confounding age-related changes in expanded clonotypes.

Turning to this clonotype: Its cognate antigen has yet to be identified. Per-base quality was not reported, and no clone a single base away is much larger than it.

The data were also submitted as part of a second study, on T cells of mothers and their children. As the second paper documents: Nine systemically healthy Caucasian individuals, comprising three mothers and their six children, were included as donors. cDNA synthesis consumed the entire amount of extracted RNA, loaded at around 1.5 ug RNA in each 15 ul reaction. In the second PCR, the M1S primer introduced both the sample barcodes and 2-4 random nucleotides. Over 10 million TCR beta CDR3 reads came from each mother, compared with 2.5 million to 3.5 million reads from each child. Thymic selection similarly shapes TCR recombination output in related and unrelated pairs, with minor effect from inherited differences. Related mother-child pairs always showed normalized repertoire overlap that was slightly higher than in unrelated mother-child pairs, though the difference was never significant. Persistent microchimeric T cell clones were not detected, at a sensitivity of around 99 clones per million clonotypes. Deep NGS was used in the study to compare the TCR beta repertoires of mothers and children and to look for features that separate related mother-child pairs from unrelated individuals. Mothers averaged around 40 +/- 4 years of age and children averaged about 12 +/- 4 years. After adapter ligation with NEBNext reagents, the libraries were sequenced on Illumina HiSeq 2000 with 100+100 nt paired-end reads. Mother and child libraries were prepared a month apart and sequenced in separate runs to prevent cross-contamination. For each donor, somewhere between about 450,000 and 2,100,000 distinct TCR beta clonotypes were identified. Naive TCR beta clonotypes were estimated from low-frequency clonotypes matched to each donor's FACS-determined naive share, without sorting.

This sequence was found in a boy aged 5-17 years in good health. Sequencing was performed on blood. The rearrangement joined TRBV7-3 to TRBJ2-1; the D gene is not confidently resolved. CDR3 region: CASSPRPDWIKGEYNEQFF. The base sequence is TGTGCCAGCAGCCCTCGCCCCGACTGGATAAAAGGAGAATACAATGAGCAGTTCTTC.